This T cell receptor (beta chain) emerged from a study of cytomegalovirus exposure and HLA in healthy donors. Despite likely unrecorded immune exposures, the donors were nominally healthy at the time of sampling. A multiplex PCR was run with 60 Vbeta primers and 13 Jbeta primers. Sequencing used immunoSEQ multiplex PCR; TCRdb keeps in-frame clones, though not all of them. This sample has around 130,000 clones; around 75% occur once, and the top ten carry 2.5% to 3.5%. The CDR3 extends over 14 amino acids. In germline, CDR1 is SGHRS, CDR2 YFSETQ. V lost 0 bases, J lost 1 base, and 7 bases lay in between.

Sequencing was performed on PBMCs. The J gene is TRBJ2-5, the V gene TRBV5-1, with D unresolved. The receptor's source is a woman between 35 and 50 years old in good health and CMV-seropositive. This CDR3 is CASSLDSLQETQYF. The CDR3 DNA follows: TGCGCCAGCAGCTTGGACAGCCTCCAAGAGACCCAGTACTTC.